This T cell receptor beta chain was documented in a study of blood T cells in healthy people across ages. General observations from the study: Researchers judged that diversity estimates from one million T cells fell short of true values. Fewer expanded clones and more diversity marked long-lived versus aged donors.

Germline values: CDR1 SGHRS, CDR2 YFSETQ. This CDR3 has 15 residues. To note about this clonotype: Its specificity is unknown. One junction end disagrees with the germline gene, perhaps due to a read error.

Next came a second PCR, run for about 7 to 12 cycles, which used a sample-barcoded 5' primer along with a J-beta primer mix. A single record per CDR3 protein comes from TCRdb applying MiXCR to the 5' RACE reads. This sample yields some 1.4 million distinct CDR3 sequences, of which approximately 38% are seen a single time; approximately 7.9% belongs to the top ten. The TCR was taken from a woman aged 18-35 years in good health. The specimen was blood. V usage is TRBV5-1 and J usage is TRBJ2-5; 8 bases align to TRBD2. This CDR3 is CVSSYFSGTQETQYF. The DNA of the CDR3 is TGCGTCAGCAGCTATTTTAGCGGGACCCAAGAGACCCAGTACTTC.